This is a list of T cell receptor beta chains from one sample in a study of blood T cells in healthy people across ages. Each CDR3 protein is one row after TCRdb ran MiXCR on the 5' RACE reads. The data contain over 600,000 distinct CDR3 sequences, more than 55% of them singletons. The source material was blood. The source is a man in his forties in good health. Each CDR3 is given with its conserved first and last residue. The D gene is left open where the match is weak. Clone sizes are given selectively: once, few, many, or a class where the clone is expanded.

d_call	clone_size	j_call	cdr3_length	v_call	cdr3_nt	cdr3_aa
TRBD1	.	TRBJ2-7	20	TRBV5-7	TGTGCCAGCAGCTTGGTCTACGGACAGGGCTCTCGAATAAGCTCCTACGAGCAGTACTTC	CASSLVYGQGSRISSYEQYF
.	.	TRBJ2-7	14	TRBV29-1	TGCAGCGTTGAAGATGCCCGCGGCCGGTACGAGCAGTACTTC	CSVEDARGRYEQYF
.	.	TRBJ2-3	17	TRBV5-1	TGCGCCAGCAGCCCCCGATTCCCAGGGGCGCGTGCAGATACGCAGTATTTT	CASSPRFPGARADTQYF
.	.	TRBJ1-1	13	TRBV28	TGTGCCAGCAGTTTTACCCCGAACACTGAAGCTTTCTTT	CASSFTPNTEAFF
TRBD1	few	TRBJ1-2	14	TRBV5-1	TGCGCCAGCAGCACCCGACAGGGGGCTATAGGCTACACCTTC	CASSTRQGAIGYTF
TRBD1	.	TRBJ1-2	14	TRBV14	TGTGCCAGCAGCCCAGAGACCGGGACAGCCGGCTACACCTTC	CASSPETGTAGYTF
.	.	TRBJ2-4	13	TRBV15	TGTGCCACCGCGACAGACACAAAAAACATTCAGTACTTC	CATATDTKNIQYF
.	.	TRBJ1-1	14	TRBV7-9	TGTGCCAGCAGCAACCGACAGGCGAGCCCTGAAGCTTTCTTT	CASSNRQASPEAFF
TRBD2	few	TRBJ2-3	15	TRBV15	TGTGCCACCAGCAGGGGACTAGCCAACACAGATACGCAGTATTTT	CATSRGLANTDTQYF
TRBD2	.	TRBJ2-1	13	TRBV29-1	TGCAGCGTTCCGGCTAGCGGGCTAAATGAGCAGTTCTTC	CSVPASGLNEQFF
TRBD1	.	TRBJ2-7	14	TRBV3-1	TGTGCCAGCAGCCAATCCCAGGGGGCCTACGAGCAGTACTTC	CASSQSQGAYEQYF
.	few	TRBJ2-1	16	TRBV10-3	TGTGCCATCAGTGAGTCAATAAAGGGGTTTTACAATGAGCAGTTCTTC	CAISESIKGFYNEQFF
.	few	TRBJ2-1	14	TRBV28	TGTGCCAGCAGACCGCCCGGACCACGGGGTGAGCAGTTCTTC	CASRPPGPRGEQFF
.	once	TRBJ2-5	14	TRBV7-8	TGTGCCAGCAGCTTATATTCAGACCAAGAGACCCAGTACTTC	CASSLYSDQETQYF
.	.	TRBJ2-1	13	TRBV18	TGTGCCAGCTCACCACGAGGGATCGGTGAGCAGTTCTTC	CASSPRGIGEQFF
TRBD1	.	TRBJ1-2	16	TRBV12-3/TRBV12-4	TGTGCCAGCAGCCCGTGGACAGGGGGTGCCGGTGGAGGCTACACCTTC	CASSPWTGGAGGGYTF
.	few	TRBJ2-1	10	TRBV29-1	TGCAGCGCCCTATGGGATGAGCAGTTCTTC	CSALWDEQFF
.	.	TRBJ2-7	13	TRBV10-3	TGTGCCATCACCGACGGTAGACAAGAGAACCAGTACTTC	CAITDGRQENQYF
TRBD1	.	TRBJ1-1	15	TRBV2	TGTGCCAGCAGCCGCGATGGACAGGGCGGCACTGAAGCTTTCTTT	CASSRDGQGGTEAFF
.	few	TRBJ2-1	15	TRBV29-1	TGCAGCGTTGAGAGGGGGGCAGAGACTTACAATGAGCAGTTCTTC	CSVERGAETYNEQFF
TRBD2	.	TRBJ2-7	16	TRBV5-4	TGTGCCAGCAGCCCGAAGGGCGGGAGGCCGTACAATGAGCAGTACTTC	CASSPKGGRPYNEQYF
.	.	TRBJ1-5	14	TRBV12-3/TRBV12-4	TGTGCCAGCAGTTTAGTGGGCCAGAATCAGCCCCAGCATTTT	CASSLVGQNQPQHF
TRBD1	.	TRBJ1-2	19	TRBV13	TGTGCCAGCACCAAGAAGTGGGGGACAGGGGTAATGGGGCTTTATGGCTACACCTTC	CASTKKWGTGVMGLYGYTF
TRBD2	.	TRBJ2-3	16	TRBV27	TGTGCCAGCAGTCCTCGGACTAGCGGGGAGCTAGGTACGCAGTATTTT	CASSPRTSGELGTQYF
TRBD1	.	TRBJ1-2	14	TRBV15	TGTGCCACCAGCAGAGGGGACAGGGGACGTGGCTACACCTTC	CATSRGDRGRGYTF
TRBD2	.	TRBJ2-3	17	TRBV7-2	TGTGCCAGCAGCTTGGGCTCTAGCGGGAGGGCCACAGATACGCAGTATTTT	CASSLGSSGRATDTQYF
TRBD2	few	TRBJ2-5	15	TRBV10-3	TGTGCCATCAGTGGAGGGAGGGCAAGTAAAGAGACCCAGTACTTC	CAISGGRASKETQYF
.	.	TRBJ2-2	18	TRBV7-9	TGTGCCAGCAGCCCCGCTCGACCACTGACAGACTCGGTCGGGGAGCTGTTTTTT	CASSPARPLTDSVGELFF
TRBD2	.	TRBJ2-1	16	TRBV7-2	TGTGCCAGCAGCTTAGAAGGGACTAGCGGGAGTTATGAGCAGTTCTTC	CASSLEGTSGSYEQFF
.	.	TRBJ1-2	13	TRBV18	TGTGCCAGCTCACCCCCCGGGGAGGATGGCTACACCTTC	CASSPPGEDGYTF
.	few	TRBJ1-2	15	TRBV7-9	TGTGCCAGCAGCCAAACCGGGACAACCCTCTATGGCTACACCTTC	CASSQTGTTLYGYTF
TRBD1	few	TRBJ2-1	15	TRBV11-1	TGTGCCAGCACCCACGGGACAGGGAGTACCGGTGAGCAGTTCTTC	CASTHGTGSTGEQFF
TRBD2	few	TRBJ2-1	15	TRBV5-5	TGTGCCAGCAGCCCCATCGGGGGGTCCTACAATGAGCAGTTCTTC	CASSPIGGSYNEQFF
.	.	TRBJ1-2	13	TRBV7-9	TGTGCCAGCAGCAGCTCCCCAGGGGATGGCTACACCTTC	CASSSSPGDGYTF
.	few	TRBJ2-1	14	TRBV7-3	TGTGCCAGCAGCTCCTCAAGAGTGGGCAATGAGCAGTTCTTC	CASSSSRVGNEQFF
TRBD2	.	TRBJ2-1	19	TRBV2	TGTGCCAGCAGTTGGGATCCACCTCACCTAGCGGGAAGCTACAATGAGCAGTTCTTC	CASSWDPPHLAGSYNEQFF
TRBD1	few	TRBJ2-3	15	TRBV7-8	TGTGCCAGCAGCCCGGGACTTGGAGCAGGGGGCACGCAGTATTTT	CASSPGLGAGGTQYF
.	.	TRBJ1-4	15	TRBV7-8	TGTGCCAGCAGCTTAGGAGACCCCCCGGCTGAAAAACTGTTTTTT	CASSLGDPPAEKLFF
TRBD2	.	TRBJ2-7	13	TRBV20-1	TGCAGTGCTAGGGGGACTAATCGCTACGAGCAGTACTTC	CSARGTNRYEQYF
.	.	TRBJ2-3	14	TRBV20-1	TGCAGTGCTAGTGTCCCCCTAGGATTCGATACGCAGTATTTT	CSASVPLGFDTQYF
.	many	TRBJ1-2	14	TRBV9	TGTGCCAGCAGCACAGAACGGGACCTTTATGGCTACACCTTC	CASSTERDLYGYTF
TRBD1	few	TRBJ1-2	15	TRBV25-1	TGTGCCAGCAGTGAATACCCGGACAGGGCCTATGGCTACACCTTC	CASSEYPDRAYGYTF
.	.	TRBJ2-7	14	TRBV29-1	TGCAGCGTTGAGTCGAAGGGGCACCAAGACGAGCAGTACTTC	CSVESKGHQDEQYF
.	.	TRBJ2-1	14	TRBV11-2	TGTGCCAGCAGCTTAGGAATAGGGTCCAATGAGCAGTTCTTC	CASSLGIGSNEQFF
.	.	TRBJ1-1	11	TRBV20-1	TGCAGTGCTAGAGATTTGCGAGAAGCTTTCTTT	CSARDLREAFF
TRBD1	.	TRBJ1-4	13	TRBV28	TGTGCCAGCAGTATGGGGGACAGTGAAAGACTGTTTTTT	CASSMGDSERLFF
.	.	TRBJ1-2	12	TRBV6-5	TGTGCCAGCAGGACACAGGGTTCGGGCTACACCTTC	CASRTQGSGYTF
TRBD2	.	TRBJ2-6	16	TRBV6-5	TGTGCCAGCAGTTACTCCGGGGGGAGAGGGGCCAACGTCCTGACTTTC	CASSYSGGRGANVLTF
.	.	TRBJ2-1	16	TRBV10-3	TGTGCCATCAGTGAATCTTCCGCAGGGGCCTACAATGAGCAGTTCTTC	CAISESSAGAYNEQFF
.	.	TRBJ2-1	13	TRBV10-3	TGTGCCATCAGTGAGTCTGAGGTAAAGGAGCAGTTCTTC	CAISESEVKEQFF
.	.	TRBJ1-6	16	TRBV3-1	TGTGCCAGCAGCCAAGAAGGGTGCAGGGGAAATTCACCCCTCCACTTT	CASSQEGCRGNSPLHF
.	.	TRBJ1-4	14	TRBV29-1	TGCAGCGTTCTACAGGGAGGGATGAGTGAAAAACTGTTTTTT	CSVLQGGMSEKLFF
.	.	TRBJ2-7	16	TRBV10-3	TGTGCCATCAGTGAGTTGGGCAGGGAGGCGTACAATGAGCAGTACTTC	CAISELGREAYNEQYF
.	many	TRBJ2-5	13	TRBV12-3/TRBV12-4	TGTGCCAGCAGTTTTGGGCCCCAAGAGACCCAGTACTTC	CASSFGPQETQYF
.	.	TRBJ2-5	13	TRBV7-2	TGTGCCAGCAGCCTCCCTATCCAAGAGACCCAGTACTTC	CASSLPIQETQYF
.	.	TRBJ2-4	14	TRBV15	TGTGCCACCAGCGAGAGCGGACGGGGAGGTGGACGGTACTTC	CATSESGRGGGRYF
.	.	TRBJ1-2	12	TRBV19	TGTGCCAGTAACCGGGATTCGTATGGCTACACCTTC	CASNRDSYGYTF
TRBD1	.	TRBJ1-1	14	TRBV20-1	TGCAGTGCTAGAGGGGGACAGGGGTACACTGAAGCTTTCTTT	CSARGGQGYTEAFF
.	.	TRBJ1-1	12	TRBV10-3	TGTGCCATCAGCAGCGCCCGCACTGAAGCTTTCTTT	CAISSARTEAFF